This T cell receptor (beta chain) was profiled in a study of regulatory T cells in long-lasting Graves disease. Study-wide background: The definition of persistent Graves' disease was over 5 years of antithyroid drugs with positive TSH receptor antibodies.

For TCR beta, libraries came from iRepertoire HTBI primers and Arm-PCR of CDR3 regions. One entry per CDR3 protein, called by TCRdb with MiXCR from the multiplex PCR reads. This table holds about 290,000 distinct CDR3 sequences, more than 20% found once. Indicated time point: persistent/refractory GD, antithyroid drugs over 5 years with positive TRAb. With RNA extracted from PBMCs as input, the TCR library was made. Diagnosing Graves' disease relied on the American Thyroid Association guidelines. This CDR3 spans 13 amino acids. The germline gives CDR1 MNHEY, CDR2 SVGEGT. J was trimmed by 6 bases and V by 7 bases; bases with no gene match: 8. This clonotype has just a few counts.

J is TRBJ2-5 and V is TRBV6-2 or TRBV6-3, with 7 bases lining up with TRBD1. The receptor comes from a female donor with Graves disease. Sequenced here: peripheral blood mononuclear cells (PBMCs), sampled when the disease was refractory, from a patient treated with antithyroid drugs. Here the CDR3 DNA reads TGTGCCAGCAACGTGGGACAGACGAAGACCCAGTACTTC. Translated: CASNVGQTKTQYF.